These 21 T cell receptor beta chains were all obtained from the same sample, sequenced in a study of blood T cell repertoires in COVID-19. TCRdb keeps only in-frame clones here, not all; method: immunoSEQ multiplex PCR. This sample yields under 55,000 clones, of which around 82% are seen a single time; about 14% belongs to the top ten. Source material: peripheral blood. These TCRs come from a human donor in a cohort sampled during active COVID-19.

The J gene is TRBJ1-2, the V gene TRBV28; D ambiguous. This CDR3 contains 11 residues. Germline V lookup: CDR1 MDHEN, CDR2 SYDVKM. The V and J ends lost 5 bases and 8 bases respectively, with 9 bases between them. CDR3 nucleotides: TGTGCCAGCAGTCTTCGAGCCGGCTACACCTTC. Translating it yields CASSLRAGYTF.

The genes are TRBV6-2 or TRBV6-3 and TRBJ1-1, with TRBD1 as a possible D gene (6 bases). The length of the CDR3 is 14 residues. V lost 2 bases, J lost 8 bases, and 15 bases lay in between. CDR1 is MNHEY and CDR2 is SVGEGT in the germline V gene. The CDR3 nucleotides are TGTGCCAGCAGTTACGGCAGGGGATTTATGGAAGCTTTCTTT. Amino acids: CASSYGRGFMEAFF.

The chain joins TRBV9 to TRBJ1-1, with 7 bases aligning to TRBD1. CDR3 length: 13 residues. Germline loops: CDR1 SGDLS, CDR2 YYNGEE. V lost 3 bases, J lost 6 bases, and 5 bases stayed unmatched. DNA for the CDR3: TGTGCCAGCAGCGCACAGGGGATACCTGAAGCTTTCTTT. Its translation: CASSAQGIPEAFF.

This clone was counted a single time. The chain is built from TRBV6-5 and TRBJ1-2; D is possibly TRBD1 (5 bases). Germline assignment: CDR1 MNHEY and CDR2 SVGAGI. With 0 bases removed from V and 4 bases from J, the gap between germline ends came to 12 bases. CDR3 length equals 15 residues. CDR3 amino acids: CASSYSGSGTYGYTF. CDR3 coding DNA: TGTGCCAGCAGTTACTCAGGCAGCGGGACCTATGGCTACACCTTC.

This chain joins TRBV6-1 and TRBJ1-2; 7 nucleotides align to TRBD1. The CDR3 runs to 16 residues. The germline V gene encodes CDR1 MNHNS and CDR2 SASEGT. V was clipped by 4 bases and J by 6 bases; unmatched bases: 14. The CDR3 here is CASSVTRDSVWHGYTF. The CDR3 region has the DNA TGTGCCAGCAGTGTAACTAGGGACAGCGTATGGCATGGCTACACCTTC.

This clone appeared a few times. J is TRBJ1-3 and V is TRBV29-1, with D perhaps matching TRBD1 (5 bases). The CDR3 runs 15 residues. Trimming removed 7 bases from V and 0 bases from J, with 16 bases in between. The germline CDR1 and CDR2 sequences are SQVTM and ANQGSEA. As DNA, the CDR3 is TGCAGCGCAGTGGGGGAGGCGGGCTCTGGAAACACCATATATTTT. It yields the protein CSAVGEAGSGNTIYF.

This CDR3 is CASSLWLAGTDTQYF. In DNA form, the CDR3 reads TGTGCCAGCAGCTTGTGGCTAGCGGGGACAGATACGCAGTATTTT. V is TRBV5-6 and J is TRBJ2-3; 9 bases align to TRBD2. Germline V CDR1 and CDR2: SGHDT, YYEEEE. The trim removed 1 base at V and 3 bases at J, leaving 3 bases unmatched. There are 15 residues in the CDR3.

A few counts support this clone. The V call is TRBV7-8, the J call TRBJ2-7, with a possible D match to TRBD2 (7 bases). This CDR3 is built from 13 residues. Germline CDR1 reads SGHVS; CDR2 reads FQNEAQ. Trimming stripped 3 bases from V and 6 bases from J, with 12 bases between. CDR3 DNA sequence: TGTGCCAGCAGCTTCGGGGGGCAGGGCGAGCAGTACTTC. Translating it yields CASSFGGQGEQYF.

This clone was found a few times. The chain employs TRBV19 and TRBJ1-5; D gene uncertain. From germline, CDR1 is LNHDA and CDR2 SQIVND (reference sequence). The CDR3 spans 16 residues. The V end was cut by 0 bases, the J end by 3 bases, with 12 bases between. The CDR3 here is CASSIDNTNLNQPQHF. Here the CDR3 DNA reads TGTGCCAGTAGTATAGATAATACTAACCTCAATCAGCCCCAGCATTTT. Full variable domain (rest looked up from reference TRBV19 and TRBJ1-5): DGGITQSPKYLFRKEGQNVTLSCEQNLNHDAMYWYRQDPGQGLRLIYYSQIVNDFQKGDIAEGYSVSREKKESFPLTVTSAQKNPTAFYLCASSIDNTNLNQPQHFGDGTRLSIL.

V gene TRBV6-2 or TRBV6-3 combines with J gene TRBJ2-5, with TRBD2 matching 9 bases. V lost 3 bases, J lost 3 bases, and 8 bases stayed unmatched. Germline values: CDR1 MNHEY, CDR2 SVGEGT. The CDR3 is 16 residues long. The CDR3 bases are TGTGCCAGCAGTTATGAAGGCGGGAGGGCCGAAGAGACCCAGTACTTC. Translated, it gives CASSYEGGRAEETQYF.

This chain joins TRBV10-3 and TRBJ2-1, with 12 bases aligning to TRBD2. CDR3 length: 18 amino acids. The germline V gene has CDR1 ENHRY and CDR2 SYGVKD. The J segment lost 4 bases and the V segment lost 6 bases, leaving 13 bases of the junction unmatched. The CDR3 reads CAISPSLAGGGLYNEQFF. In DNA form, the CDR3 reads TGTGCCATCAGCCCCTCACTAGCGGGAGGAGGGCTTTACAATGAGCAGTTCTTC.

V and J are TRBV7-9 and TRBJ1-4; TRBD1 aligns across 9 bases. Per germline, CDR1 SEHNR and CDR2 FQNEAQ (reference sequence). V lost 4 bases, J lost 7 bases, and 10 bases stayed unmatched. This CDR3 spans 16 amino acids. CDR3 DNA: TGTGCCAGCAGCTCAGGACACGGGACAGGGAGTGAAAAACTGTTTTTT. Translation: CASSSGHGTGSEKLFF.

CDR3 bases: TGTGCCATCAGCAACCTAGTATCCGAGCAGTACTTC. Residues: CAISNLVSEQYF. This chain uses TRBV10-3 with TRBJ2-7; D is ambiguous. Germline assignment: CDR1 ENHRY and CDR2 SYGVKD. This CDR3 region has 12 residues. V dropped 6 bases and J dropped 6 bases, with 12 bases sitting between them.

The rearrangement joins TRBV18 to TRBJ2-5; the match to TRBD1 covers 9 bases. This CDR3 is 13 amino acids long. Germline CDR1 is KGHSH and CDR2 is LQKENI. V shed 3 bases, J shed 4 bases, and the junction held 0 bases outside the gene matches. The CDR3: CASSPGQGETQYF. The CDR3 DNA reads as TGTGCCAGCTCACCGGGACAGGGAGAGACCCAGTACTTC.

J is TRBJ2-3 and V is TRBV19; the match to TRBD1 covers 7 bases. V dropped 5 bases and J dropped 3; count of bases not matched to a gene: 14. This CDR3 comprises 17 residues. Germline-derived CDR1 and CDR2 are LNHDA and SQIVND (reference sequence). The CDR3 DNA reads as TGTGCCAGTAGTCGGGACAGAGATGTGTCGGGGACAGATACGCAGTATTTT. Residues: CASSRDRDVSGTDTQYF.

The genes are TRBV27 and TRBJ2-3; TRBD2 agrees at 8 bases. The CDR3 contains 14 residues. V shed 5 bases and J 9 bases; nucleotides not matched to a gene: 10. Per the germline V gene, CDR1 is MNHEY and CDR2 is SMNVEV (reference sequence). The CDR3 protein is CASSPSIAGRTQYF. CDR3 DNA: TGTGCCAGCAGTCCGTCTATAGCGGGGCGGACGCAGTATTTT.

The rearrangement joins TRBV12-3 or TRBV12-4 to TRBJ1-5; D is ambiguous. The CDR3 spans 13 residues. V shed 6 bases and J shed 9 bases, with 15 bases lying between them. The CDR3 DNA reads TGTGCCAGCAGCATAACCGGGAGCCCGCCCCAGCATTTT. It yields the protein CASSITGSPPQHF.

The chain couples TRBV7-2 to TRBJ1-2; maybe TRBD1 (5 bases). This CDR3 contains 15 residues. The V end was cut by 5 bases, the J end by 3 bases, with 16 bases between. The germline CDR1 and CDR2 sequences are SGHTA and FQGNSA. The CDR3 spells CASSLTQGADYGYTF. Here the CDR3 DNA reads TGTGCCAGCAGCCTAACGCAGGGCGCGGACTATGGCTACACCTTC.

This chain uses TRBV2 with TRBJ1-5, with 9 nucleotides matching TRBD1. The germline gives CDR1 SNHLY, CDR2 FYNNEI. The CDR3 spans 14 residues. The V segment lost 6 bases and the J segment 6 bases; nucleotides outside the gene matches: 6. The CDR3 DNA reads TGTGCCAGCAGCCGGGGACAGGGTGGTCAGCCCCAGCATTTT. It encodes CASSRGQGGQPQHF.

V usage is TRBV7-9 and J usage is TRBJ2-1, with TRBD1 matching over 10 bases. From germline, CDR1 is SEHNR and CDR2 FQNEAQ (reference sequence). This CDR3 spans 15 amino acids. Unmatched junction bases numbered 8, after V lost 5 bases and J lost 7 bases. This CDR3 is CASSIRTGGRNEQFF. CDR3 DNA sequence: TGTGCCAGCAGCATCAGGACAGGGGGGAGAAATGAGCAGTTCTTC. The entire variable domain, with the rest obtained from reference TRBV7-9 and TRBJ2-1, is as follows: DTGVSQNPRHKITKRGQNVTFRCDPISEHNRLYWYRQTLGQGPEFLTYFQNEAQLEKSRLLSDRFSAERPKGSFSTLEIQRTEQGDSAMYLCASSIRTGGRNEQFFGPGTRLTVL.

This chain joins TRBV7-9 and TRBJ2-7, with D maybe TRBD2 (6 bases). V gave up 4 bases and J gave up 7 bases, with 23 bases separating them. The CDR3 contains 16 residues. The V gene's germline CDR1 is SEHNR and CDR2 FQNEAQ (reference sequence). The CDR3: CASSSNFGREIWEQYF. The CDR3 coding sequence is TGTGCCAGCAGCTCCAACTTTGGACGGGAGATTTGGGAGCAGTACTTC. Variable domain in full (rest from reference TRBV7-9 and TRBJ2-7): DTGVSQNPRHKITKRGQNVTFRCDPISEHNRLYWYRQTLGQGPEFLTYFQNEAQLEKSRLLSDRFSAERPKGSFSTLEIQRTEQGDSAMYLCASSSNFGREIWEQYFGPGTRLTVT.